Below, 2 T cell receptor beta chains from the same sample are listed, as sequenced in a study of human T cells and chemical hapten exposure. TCRdb recomputed calls from the RACE reads with MiXCR, one row per CDR3 protein. The sample gives about 130,000 distinct CDR3 sequences, about 9% of which show up once; 1.5% to 2% is in the top ten. As to time point: healthy volunteer bleed at 2 weeks. The template was total RNA from unfractionated whole blood. Sequencing input: whole blood. Receptors originate from a male donor in good health. Some clones in this sample may be carry-over from other donors' samples.

In this sample, this clonotype turned up many times. The V gene is TRBV10-3, the J gene TRBJ2-3; 9 nucleotides line up with TRBD2. The junction had 2 bases not matched to a gene; V was cut back by 0 bases and J by 4 bases. Germline CDR1 reads ENHRY; CDR2 reads SYGVKD. The CDR3 has 15 amino acids. CDR3 bases: TGTGCCATCAGTGAGTCTAGCGGGAGCGCAGATACGCAGTATTTT. Its translation: CAISESSGSADTQYF.

The chain combines TRBV27 with TRBJ2-7; 8 positions match TRBD1. The CDR3 sequence is 13 residues long. V lost 10 bases and J lost 1; bases outside the gene matches: 6. CDR1 and CDR2 from the germline V gene are MNHEY and SMNVEV (reference sequence). The CDR3 is CATVGQGSYEQYF. The CDR3, as DNA: TGTGCCACCGTCGGACAGGGTTCCTACGAGCAGTACTTC.